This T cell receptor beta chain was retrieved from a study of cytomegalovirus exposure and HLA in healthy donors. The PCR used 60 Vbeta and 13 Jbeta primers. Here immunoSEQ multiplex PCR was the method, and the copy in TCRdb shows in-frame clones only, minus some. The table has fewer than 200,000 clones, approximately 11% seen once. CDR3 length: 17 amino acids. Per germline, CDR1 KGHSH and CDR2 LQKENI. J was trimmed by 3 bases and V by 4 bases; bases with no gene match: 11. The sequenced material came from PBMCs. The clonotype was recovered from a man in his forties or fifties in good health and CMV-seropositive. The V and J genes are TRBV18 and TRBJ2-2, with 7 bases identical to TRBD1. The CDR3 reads CASSRTTGTAYTGELFF. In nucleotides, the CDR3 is TGTGCCAGCTCACGTACAACCGGGACAGCCTACACCGGGGAGCTGTTTTTT.